The text below deals with one TCR beta chain. The entry originates in a study of T-cell reconstitution after alpha-beta-depleted transplantation in children. TCRbeta library construction was performed incorporating unique molecular identifiers. TCRdb reanalysed the PCR reads using MiXCR and keeps one entry per CDR3 protein. The table records some 550,000 distinct CDR3 sequences, 15% to 20% of them present only once. The ends were cut back, 6 bases at V and 3 bases at J, with 11 bases in the middle. From germline, CDR1 is SGHTA and CDR2 FQGNSA. The CDR3 is made up of 14 amino acids. Sample: PBMCs from the stem cell graft donor, taken from the stem cell graft. This receptor was taken from a human donor who donated a stem cell graft to a child with acute lymphoblastic leukemia. The chain employs TRBV7-2 and TRBJ2-2, with D unresolved. The DNA for the CDR3 is TGTGCCAGCAGGCCGCGCTCGGACACCGGGGAGCTGTTTTTT. As protein: CASRPRSDTGELFF.